This T cell receptor (beta chain) was captured in a study of Ad26.COV2.S vaccination and SARS-CoV-2 variants. The assay was immunoSEQ multiplex PCR, and TCRdb's table has in-frame clones only and misses some. Found here are some 250,000 clones, roughly 90% of them singletons; the top ten hold around a tenth. The CDR3 loop spans 14 amino acids. CDR1 is LGHDT, CDR2 YNNKEL, per germline (reference sequence). J gave up 8 bases and V 1 base, and 6 bases lay outside the gene matches. Treatment specified: some 20 received Ad26.COV2.S at low or high dose, single or two shots; several received placebo; per-sample allocation not given. Collection of the samples took place on day 63 after the first injection of vaccine or placebo.

The gene calls are TRBV3-1 (or the pseudogene TRBV3-2) and TRBJ2-7; 9 nucleotides align to TRBD2. The clonotype originates from a person between 18 and 59 years old who received the Ad26.COV2.S COVID-19 vaccine or a placebo. The sample consisted of peripheral blood, taken in a trial of Ad26.COV2.S vaccine versus placebo. CDR3 nucleotides: TGTGCCAGCAGCCAAGGCCTAGCGGGAACCAAGCAGTACTTC. Translation gives CASSQGLAGTKQYF.